The rows below give T cell receptor beta chains drawn from one sample of a study of blood T cell repertoires in COVID-19. Sequenced by immunoSEQ multiplex PCR; TCRdb stores in-frame clones only, minus some. Here the sample spans about 240,000 clones, roughly 87% being singletons. The sample consisted of peripheral blood. All receptors come from a man aged 60-69 years who had recovered from COVID-19. Each CDR3 is given with its conserved first and last residue. Each record gives: clone size, J gene, D gene, V gene, CDR3 DNA, CDR3 protein. A D gene is named only where the DNA matches it firmly. The listing skips clone size in some rows; elsewhere it reads once, few, many or a size class.

>few|TRBJ2-2|TRBD1|TRBV18
TGTGCCAGCTCACCAAGGACAGGGGTGACCGGGGAGCTGTTTTTT
CASSPRTGVTGELFF
>.|TRBJ2-7|TRBD2|TRBV6-2/TRBV6-3
TGTGCCAGCAGTTGGACGGGGGGGCCTCTCGAGCAGTACTTC
CASSWTGGPLEQYF
>.|TRBJ1-3|TRBD1|TRBV9
TGTGCCAGCAGTCTAGGGACAGGGTCTATGAACACCATATATTTT
CASSLGTGSMNTIYF
>.|TRBJ1-2|.|TRBV7-9
TGTGCCAGTGGGCCGACAGCGAGCTATGGCTACACCTTC
CASGPTASYGYTF
>.|TRBJ2-3|TRBD2|TRBV9
TGTGCCAGCAGCGTACGTGCGGGGGACACAGATACGCAGTATTTT
CASSVRAGDTDTQYF
>.|TRBJ2-5|TRBD1|TRBV5-1
TGCGCCAGCAGCCCTGGACAGGGGGCGCGCCAAGAGACCCAGTACTTC
CASSPGQGARQETQYF
>.|TRBJ2-7|TRBD1|TRBV18
TGTGCCAGCTCACCACCCGGGACAGGGGACGTCGAGCAGTACTTC
CASSPPGTGDVEQYF
>.|TRBJ2-6|.|TRBV6-6
TGTGCCAGCAGTTTCGACAAGAGCTCTGGGGCCAACGTCCTGACTTTC
CASSFDKSSGANVLTF
>.|TRBJ2-2|TRBD2|TRBV4-2
TGTGCCAGCAGCCTCCGTAGCGGGGAGTGGAACACCGGGGAGCTGTTTTTT
CASSLRSGEWNTGELFF
>.|TRBJ2-2|.|TRBV5-4
TGTGCCAGCAGCTTGTACATGGGGGCCTACGGGGAGCTGTTTTTT
CASSLYMGAYGELFF
>.|TRBJ1-6|TRBD1|TRBV27
TGTGCCAGCAGTTTGTCCCGGGACAGGGGCTCCCTCCACTTT
CASSLSRDRGSLHF
>.|TRBJ1-5|.|TRBV18
TGTGCCAGCTCACCGGGGGACATCCCTCAGCCCCAGCATTTT
CASSPGDIPQPQHF
>.|TRBJ1-1|.|TRBV3-1/TRBV3-2
TGTGCCAGCAGCCAACCCTTTACCCGGGGGGCTCACACTGAAGCTTTCTTT
CASSQPFTRGAHTEAFF
>.|TRBJ1-1|TRBD1|TRBV4-1
TGCGCCAGCAGCCCTCCGGACAGGGATGCGACTGAAGCTTTCTTT
CASSPPDRDATEAFF
>.|TRBJ2-2|.|TRBV5-1
TGCGCCAGCAGCTTGAGGGCAGCGGGTCGGGCCGGGGAGCTGTTTTTT
CASSLRAAGRAGELFF
>once|TRBJ2-4|.|TRBV19
TGTGCCAGTAGGCCGGACCCGCAGGGAGGCATTCAGTACTTC
CASRPDPQGGIQYF
>.|TRBJ1-5|TRBD1|TRBV19
TGTGCCAGTAGGGACAGGGGGGACAATCAGCCCCAGCATTTT
CASRDRGDNQPQHF
>once|TRBJ1-1|.|TRBV30
TGTGCCTGGAATCGGGGATTCACTGAAGCTTTCTTT
CAWNRGFTEAFF